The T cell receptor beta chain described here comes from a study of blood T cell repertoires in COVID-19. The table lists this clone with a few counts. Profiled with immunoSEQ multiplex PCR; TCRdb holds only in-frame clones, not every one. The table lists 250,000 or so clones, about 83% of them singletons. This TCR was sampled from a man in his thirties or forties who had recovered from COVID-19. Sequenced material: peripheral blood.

The CDR3 bases are TGTGCCAGCAGCCAATACGGTACGGCTTTCTTT. Translated, it gives CASSQYGTAFF. The chain uses TRBV14 and TRBJ1-1; D is unclear. This CDR3 is built from 11 residues. Trimming took off 2 bases at V and 11 bases at J, with 9 bases between the two ends. Per the germline V gene, CDR1 is SGHDN and CDR2 is FVKESK.